Listed below are T cell receptor beta chains from one sample, sequenced in a study of OX40 agonist ivuxolimab in advanced cancers. TCRdb's table, derived via immunoSEQ multiplex PCR, lists solely in-frame clones and lacks some. The table shows about 38,000 clones, with about nine tenths occurring only once. Source: CD4+ or CD8+ T cells sorted from blood, taken in a trial of the OX40 agonist ivuxolimab. These TCRs come from an adult with an advanced solid tumor such as melanoma, head and neck, liver or kidney cancer. Both conserved end residues are part of each CDR3. The order of the fields is J gene, V gene, D gene, clone size, CDR3 DNA, CDR3 protein. A D gene is named only where the DNA matches it firmly. The size field is filled for only some rows; it gives once, few, many or a size class.

J: TRBJ1-6; V: TRBV6-1; D: -; size: -; DNA: TGTGCCAGCAGTGAATCGCGAATTCCCTATAATTCACCCCTCCACTTT; CDR3: CASSESRIPYNSPLHF
J: TRBJ2-5; V: TRBV20-1; D: -; size: -; DNA: TGCAGTGCTAGCCGGGACACCCAGTACTTC; CDR3: CSASRDTQYF
J: TRBJ1-2; V: TRBV2; D: -; size: -; DNA: TGTGCCAGCAGCTTCGACACAGGCGTTAACTATGGCTACACCTTC; CDR3: CASSFDTGVNYGYTF
J: TRBJ1-6; V: TRBV6-1; D: -; size: -; DNA: TGTGCCAGCAGTGAAGGGGAAGACAGTTCACCCCTCCACTTT; CDR3: CASSEGEDSSPLHF
J: TRBJ2-3; V: TRBV19; D: -; size: -; DNA: TGTGCCACCAGGGCTGCCGGAGATACGCAGTATTTT; CDR3: CATRAAGDTQYF
J: TRBJ2-5; V: TRBV5-1; D: -; size: -; DNA: TGCGCCAGCAGCTCCTGGGGGTCCTTCTTCCAAGAGACCCAGTACTTC; CDR3: CASSSWGSFFQETQYF
J: TRBJ1-1; V: TRBV6-1; D: TRBD1; size: -; DNA: TGTGCCAGCACTACGACAGGGAAGGGCACTGAAGCTTTCTTT; CDR3: CASTTTGKGTEAFF
J: TRBJ2-5; V: TRBV6-1; D: -; size: -; DNA: TGTGCCAGCAGGCAGGCAGAGACCCAGTACTTC; CDR3: CASRQAETQYF
J: TRBJ2-3; V: TRBV2; D: -; size: once; DNA: TGTGCCAGCAGTGAAAGGCTAACTAGCACAGATACGCAGTATTTT; CDR3: CASSERLTSTDTQYF
J: TRBJ2-4; V: TRBV6-1; D: -; size: -; DNA: TGTGCCAGCAGTGAAAGGGGCACGGCCAAAAACATTCAGTACTTC; CDR3: CASSERGTAKNIQYF
J: TRBJ2-5; V: TRBV18; D: -; size: -; DNA: TGTGCCAGCTCACCACTAGACAGAGCACAAGAGACCCAGTACTTC; CDR3: CASSPLDRAQETQYF